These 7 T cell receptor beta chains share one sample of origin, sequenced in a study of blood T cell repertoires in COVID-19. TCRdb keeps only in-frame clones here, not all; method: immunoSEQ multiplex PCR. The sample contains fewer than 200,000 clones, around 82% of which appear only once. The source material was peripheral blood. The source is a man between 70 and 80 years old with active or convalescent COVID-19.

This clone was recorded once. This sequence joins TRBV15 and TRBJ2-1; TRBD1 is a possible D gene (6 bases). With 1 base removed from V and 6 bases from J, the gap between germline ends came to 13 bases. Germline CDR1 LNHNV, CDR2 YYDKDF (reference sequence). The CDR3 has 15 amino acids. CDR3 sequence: CATSRAPGQVNEQFF. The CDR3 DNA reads TGTGCCACCAGCAGAGCGCCGGGACAAGTCAATGAGCAGTTCTTC.

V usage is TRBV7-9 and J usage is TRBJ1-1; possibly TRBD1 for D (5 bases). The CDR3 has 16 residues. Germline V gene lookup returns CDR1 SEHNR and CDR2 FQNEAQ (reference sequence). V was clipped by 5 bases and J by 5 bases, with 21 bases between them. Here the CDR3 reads CASSLGWMKGNTEAFF. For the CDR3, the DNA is TGTGCCAGCAGCCTAGGATGGATGAAGGGGAATACTGAAGCTTTCTTT.

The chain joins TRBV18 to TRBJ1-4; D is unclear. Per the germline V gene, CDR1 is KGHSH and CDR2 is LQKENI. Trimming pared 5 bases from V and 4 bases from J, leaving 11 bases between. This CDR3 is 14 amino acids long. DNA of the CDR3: TGTGCCAGCTCAAACGGAGACCTTAATGAAAAACTGTTTTTT. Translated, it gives CASSNGDLNEKLFF.

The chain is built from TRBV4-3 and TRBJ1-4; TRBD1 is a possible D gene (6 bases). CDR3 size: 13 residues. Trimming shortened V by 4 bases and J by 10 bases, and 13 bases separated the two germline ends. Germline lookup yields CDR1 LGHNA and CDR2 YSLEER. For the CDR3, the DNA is TGCGCCAGCAGCCTCAGAGGGGGGGGAAAACTGTTTTTT. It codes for CASSLRGGGKLFF.

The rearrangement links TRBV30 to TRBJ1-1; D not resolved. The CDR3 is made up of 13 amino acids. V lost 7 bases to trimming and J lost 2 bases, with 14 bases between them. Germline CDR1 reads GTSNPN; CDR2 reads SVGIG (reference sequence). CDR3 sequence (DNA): TGTGCCTACGGGAAGTCGGTCAACACTGAAGCTTTCTTT. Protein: CAYGKSVNTEAFF.

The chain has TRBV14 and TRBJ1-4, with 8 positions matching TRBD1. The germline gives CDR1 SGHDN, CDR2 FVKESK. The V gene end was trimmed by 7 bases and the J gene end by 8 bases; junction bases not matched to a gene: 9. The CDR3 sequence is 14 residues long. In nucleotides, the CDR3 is TGTGCCAGCACCACGACAGGGGCGGGGGAAAAACTGTTTTTT. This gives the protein CASTTTGAGEKLFF.

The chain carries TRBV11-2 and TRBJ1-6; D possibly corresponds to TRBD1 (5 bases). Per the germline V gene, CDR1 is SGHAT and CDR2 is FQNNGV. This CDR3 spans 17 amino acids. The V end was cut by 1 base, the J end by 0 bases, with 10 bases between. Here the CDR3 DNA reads TGTGCCAGCAGCTTAGGGCGGGGGAACTCCTATAATTCACCCCTCCACTTT. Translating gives CASSLGRGNSYNSPLHF.